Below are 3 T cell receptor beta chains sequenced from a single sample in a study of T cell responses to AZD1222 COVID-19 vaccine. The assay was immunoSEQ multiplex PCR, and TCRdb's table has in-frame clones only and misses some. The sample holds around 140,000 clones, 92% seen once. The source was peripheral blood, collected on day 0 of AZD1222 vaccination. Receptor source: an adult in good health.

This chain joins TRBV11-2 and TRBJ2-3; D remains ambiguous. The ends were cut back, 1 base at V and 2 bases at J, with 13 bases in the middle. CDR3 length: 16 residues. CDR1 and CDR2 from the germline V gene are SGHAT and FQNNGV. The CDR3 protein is CASSLGVGRNTDTQYF. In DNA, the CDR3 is TGTGCCAGCAGCTTAGGGGTCGGACGAAACACAGATACGCAGTATTTT. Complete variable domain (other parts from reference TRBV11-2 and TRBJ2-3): EAGVAQSPRYKIIEKRQSVAFWCNPISGHATLYWYQQILGQGPKLLIQFQNNGVVDDSQLPKDRFSAERLKGVDSTLKIQPAKLEDSAVYLCASSLGVGRNTDTQYFGPGTRLTVL.

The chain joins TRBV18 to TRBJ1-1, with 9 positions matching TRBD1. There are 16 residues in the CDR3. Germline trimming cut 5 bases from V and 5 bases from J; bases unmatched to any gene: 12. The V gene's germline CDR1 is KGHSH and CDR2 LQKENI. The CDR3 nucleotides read TGTGCCAGCTCATCCACGGTTGGACAGGGGACAACTGAAGCTTTCTTT. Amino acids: CASSSTVGQGTTEAFF.

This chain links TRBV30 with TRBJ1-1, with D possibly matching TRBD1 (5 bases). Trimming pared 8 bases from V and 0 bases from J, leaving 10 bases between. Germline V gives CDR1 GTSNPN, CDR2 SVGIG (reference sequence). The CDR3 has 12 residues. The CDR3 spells CAGDSMNTEAFF. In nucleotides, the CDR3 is TGTGCCGGAGACAGTATGAACACTGAAGCTTTCTTT.